In this sample, the clone carrying this TCR beta chain turned up many times. Its antigen is undetermined. This record comes from a study of T cell repertoires in cytomegalovirus infection. As for the study in general: Shared public TCR beta signatures pointed to both CMV infection and a matching HLA type.

Looked up from germline, CDR1 is SGHTA and CDR2 is FQGNSA. The length of the CDR3 is 18 residues. Between the trimmed V and J ends, which lost 1 base and 2 bases, there was a span of 18 bases. General study results and limits: CMV carriers having the relevant HLA were flagged by cumulative public TCR beta family frequency. HLA-C-restricted CMV-specific TCR beta clonotypes prevailed in the ex vivo response.

MiXCR, run by TCRdb on the reads, gives a single entry per CDR3 protein. This sample yields about 310,000 distinct CDR3 sequences, of which 17% are seen a single time; approximately 12% belongs to the top ten. The TCR was taken from a human donor in good health (CMV status not recorded). Some clones in this sample may be carry-over from other donors' samples. Sequencing input: PBMCs. V gene TRBV7-2 combines with J gene TRBJ1-5; tentative D call: TRBD1 (6 bases). CDR3 protein: CASSLGKDSLNGNQPQHF. The CDR3 DNA sequence: TGTGCCAGCAGCTTAGGGAAGGACAGCCTAAATGGCAATCAGCCCCAGCATTTT.